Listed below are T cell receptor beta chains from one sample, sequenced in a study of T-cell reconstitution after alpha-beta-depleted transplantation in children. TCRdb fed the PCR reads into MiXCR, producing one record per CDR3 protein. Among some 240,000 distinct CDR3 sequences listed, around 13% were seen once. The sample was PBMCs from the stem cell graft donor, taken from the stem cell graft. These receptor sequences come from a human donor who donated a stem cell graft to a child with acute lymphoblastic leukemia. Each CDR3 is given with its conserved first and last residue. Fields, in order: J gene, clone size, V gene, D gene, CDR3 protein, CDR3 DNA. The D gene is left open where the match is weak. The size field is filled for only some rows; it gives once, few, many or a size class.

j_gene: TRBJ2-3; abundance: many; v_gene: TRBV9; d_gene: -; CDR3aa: CASSLDGFTDTQYF; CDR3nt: TGTGCCAGCAGCCTTGACGGTTTCACAGATACGCAGTATTTT
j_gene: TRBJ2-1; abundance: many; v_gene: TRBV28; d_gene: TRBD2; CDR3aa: CASSFGGLAGDGEQFF; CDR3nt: TGTGCCAGCAGTTTCGGTGGACTAGCGGGAGATGGTGAGCAGTTCTTC
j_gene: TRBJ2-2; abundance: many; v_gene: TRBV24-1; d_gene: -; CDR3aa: CATSERGLNTGELFF; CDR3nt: TGTGCCACCAGTGAACGGGGATTGAACACCGGGGAGCTGTTTTTT
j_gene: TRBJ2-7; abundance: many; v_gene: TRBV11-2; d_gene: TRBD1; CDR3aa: CASSSLRQGGEQYF; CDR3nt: TGTGCCAGCAGCTCACTCCGACAGGGGGGCGAGCAGTACTTC
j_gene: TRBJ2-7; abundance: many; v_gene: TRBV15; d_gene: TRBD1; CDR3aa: CATSEARDRGTYEQYF; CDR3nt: TGTGCCACCAGTGAAGCCCGGGACAGGGGAACCTACGAGCAGTACTTC
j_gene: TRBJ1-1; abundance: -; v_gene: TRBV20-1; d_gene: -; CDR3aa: CSVSRGWNTEAFF; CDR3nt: TGCAGTGTTAGCAGGGGTTGGAACACTGAAGCTTTCTTT
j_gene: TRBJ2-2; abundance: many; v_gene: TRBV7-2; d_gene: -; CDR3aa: CASSSRVDRVGELFF; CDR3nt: TGTGCCAGCAGCTCCCGGGTCGATAGGGTAGGGGAGCTGTTTTTT
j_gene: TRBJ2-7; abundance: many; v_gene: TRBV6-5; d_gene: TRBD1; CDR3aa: CASSYSTLGTAYEQYF; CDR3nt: TGTGCCAGCAGTTACTCGACTCTCGGGACAGCCTACGAGCAGTACTTC
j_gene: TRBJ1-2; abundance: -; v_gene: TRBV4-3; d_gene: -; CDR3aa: CASSQDSGVLPFYGYTF; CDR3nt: TGCGCCAGCAGCCAAGACTCCGGGGTCCTCCCATTCTATGGCTACACCTTC
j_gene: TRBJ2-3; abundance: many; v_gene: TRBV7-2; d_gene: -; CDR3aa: CASSLVGTSTDTQYF; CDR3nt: TGTGCCAGCAGCTTAGTTGGCACCAGCACAGATACGCAGTATTTT
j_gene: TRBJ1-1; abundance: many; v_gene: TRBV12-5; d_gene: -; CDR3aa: CASGLVMPGRTEAFF; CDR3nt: TGTGCTAGTGGTTTGGTGATGCCCGGCCGCACTGAAGCTTTCTTT
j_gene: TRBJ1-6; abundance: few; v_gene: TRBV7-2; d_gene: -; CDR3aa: CASSPTEALNSPLHF; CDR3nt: TGTGCCAGCAGCCCGACGGAGGCCCTTAATTCACCCCTCCACTTT
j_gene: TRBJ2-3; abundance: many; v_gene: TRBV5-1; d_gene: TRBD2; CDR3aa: CASSWTSGNTDTQYF; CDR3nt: TGCGCCAGCAGCTGGACTAGCGGTAACACAGATACGCAGTATTTT
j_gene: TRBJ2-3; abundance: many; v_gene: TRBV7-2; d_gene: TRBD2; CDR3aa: CASSLLTGTSGTDTQYF; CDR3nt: TGTGCCAGCAGCTTGCTCACCGGGACTAGCGGCACAGATACGCAGTATTTT
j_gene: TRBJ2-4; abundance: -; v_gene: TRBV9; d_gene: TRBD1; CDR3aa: CASSPAQGASPTLENSQYF; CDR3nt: TGTGCCAGCAGCCCTGCCCAGGGGGCCTCTCCTACTTTGGAAAACAGTCAGTACTTC
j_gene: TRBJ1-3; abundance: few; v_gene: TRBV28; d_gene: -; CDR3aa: CASNLSGPSGNTIYF; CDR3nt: TGTGCCAGCAACTTGTCGGGGCCCTCTGGAAACACCATATATTTT
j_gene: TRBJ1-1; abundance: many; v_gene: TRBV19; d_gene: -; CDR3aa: CASSIDRGVEAFF; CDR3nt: TGTGCCAGTAGTATAGATCGAGGGGTTGAAGCTTTCTTT
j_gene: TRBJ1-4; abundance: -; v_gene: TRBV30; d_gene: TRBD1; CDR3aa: CAWTLGQGRHEKLFF; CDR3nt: TGTGCCTGGACCTTGGGACAGGGGAGACATGAAAAACTGTTTTTT
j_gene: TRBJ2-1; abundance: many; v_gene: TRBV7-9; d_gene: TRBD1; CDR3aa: CASSLAVGTDNEQFF; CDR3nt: TGTGCCAGCAGCTTAGCCGTGGGGACAGACAATGAGCAGTTCTTC
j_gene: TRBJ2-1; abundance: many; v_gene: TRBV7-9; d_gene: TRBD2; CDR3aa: CASKRAERGLNEQFF; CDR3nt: TGTGCCAGCAAACGGGCCGAGCGGGGCCTCAATGAGCAGTTCTTC
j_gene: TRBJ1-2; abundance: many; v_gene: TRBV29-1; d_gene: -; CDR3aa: CSVEGGDGYTF; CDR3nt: TGCAGCGTTGAAGGGGGGGATGGCTACACCTTC
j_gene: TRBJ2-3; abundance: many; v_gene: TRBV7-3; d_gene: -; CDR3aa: CASSYGYSRGTDTQYF; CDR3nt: TGTGCCAGCAGCTATGGGTATTCCCGGGGCACAGATACGCAGTATTTT
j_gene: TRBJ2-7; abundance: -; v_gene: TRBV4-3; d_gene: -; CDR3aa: CASSRDASYEQYF; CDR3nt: TGCGCCAGCTCCCGGGACGCCTCCTACGAGCAGTACTTC